A selection of T cell receptor beta chains follows, all from one sample in a study of human T cells and chemical hapten exposure. TCRdb redid the calling of the RACE reads with MiXCR, one entry per CDR3 protein. Of approximately 350,000 distinct CDR3 sequences in the sample, more than 5% were seen once. The material sequenced was whole blood, taken in connection with sensitization to the hapten diphenylcyclopropenone (DPC). These receptors came from a woman in her late teens or twenties with alopecia areata. Some clones in this sample may be carry-over from other donors' samples. Each CDR3 is given with its conserved first and last residue. D genes are given only for firm matches. Clone size is given for some rows only: seen once, a few or many times, or a class if the clone is expanded.

V: TRBV28
D: .
size: few
J: TRBJ2-7
CDR3: CASSVSWGEQYF
DNA: TGTGCCAGCAGTGTCTCATGGGGGGAGCAGTACTTC

V: TRBV6-2/TRBV6-3
D: TRBD2
size: few
J: TRBJ2-1
CDR3: CASSYTRLRRGLRGDEQFF
DNA: TGTGCCAGCAGTTACACGAGGTTGAGGCGGGGCCTCCGGGGGGATGAGCAGTTCTTC

V: TRBV20-1
D: TRBD1
size: many
J: TRBJ2-7
CDR3: CSAQHGTGVGEQYF
DNA: TGCAGTGCTCAACACGGGACAGGGGTAGGCGAGCAGTACTTC

V: TRBV20-1
D: TRBD2
size: few
J: TRBJ2-1
CDR3: CSVTSGAYNEQFF
DNA: TGCAGTGTTACTAGCGGGGCCTACAATGAGCAGTTCTTC

V: TRBV25-1
D: .
size: few
J: TRBJ2-7
CDR3: CASSPRSNEQYF
DNA: TGTGCCAGCTCCCCCAGGAGCAACGAGCAGTACTTC

V: TRBV6-5
D: .
size: many
J: TRBJ1-6
CDR3: CASSYGAQAFWNSPLHF
DNA: TGTGCCAGCAGTTACGGGGCCCAAGCGTTTTGGAATTCACCCCTCCACTTT

V: TRBV10-3
D: TRBD2
size: few
J: TRBJ2-7
CDR3: CAISELAGSFEQYF
DNA: TGTGCCATCAGCGAACTAGCGGGGTCTTTCGAGCAGTACTTC

V: TRBV6-2/TRBV6-3
D: .
size: many
J: TRBJ1-5
CDR3: CASRSSGPPSNQPQHF
DNA: TGTGCCAGCAGATCGTCCGGGCCTCCTAGCAATCAGCCCCAGCATTTT

V: TRBV5-4
D: .
size: few
J: TRBJ1-6
CDR3: CASSLDRPGVSPLHF
DNA: TGTGCCAGCAGCTTGGACAGGCCGGGGGTCTCACCCCTCCACTTT

V: TRBV6-6
D: .
size: few
J: TRBJ2-5
CDR3: CASSKGAHSGGEETQYF
DNA: TGTGCCAGCAGTAAGGGGGCTCATTCGGGAGGGGAAGAGACCCAGTACTTC

V: TRBV6-5
D: .
size: many
J: TRBJ2-5
CDR3: CASSPLGETQYF
DNA: TGTGCCAGCAGTCCCCTCGGGGAGACCCAGTACTTC

V: TRBV29-1
D: .
size: many
J: TRBJ2-7
CDR3: CSVGTGQSIYEQYF
DNA: TGCAGCGTTGGTACCGGACAGAGCATTTACGAGCAGTACTTC

V: TRBV12-3/TRBV12-4
D: .
size: many
J: TRBJ2-5
CDR3: CASSSRGETQYF
DNA: TGTGCCAGCAGTTCCCGGGGGGAGACCCAGTACTTC

V: TRBV29-1
D: .
size: many
J: TRBJ2-7
CDR3: CSAKGGANYEQYF
DNA: TGCAGCGCCAAAGGGGGAGCGAACTACGAGCAGTACTTC

V: TRBV21-1
D: .
size: few
J: TRBJ2-3
CDR3: CASSEKGRKIWCHTQYF
DNA: TGTGCCAGCAGCGAGAAGGGGCGTAAAATCTGGTGTCATACGCAGTATTTT

V: TRBV20-1
D: .
size: many
J: TRBJ1-6
CDR3: CSAMEGSDNSPLHF
DNA: TGCAGTGCTATGGAGGGGTCGGATAATTCACCCCTCCACTTT

V: TRBV18
D: .
size: few
J: TRBJ1-6
CDR3: CASSPQSRVVNSPLHF
DNA: TGTGCCAGCTCACCACAGAGCAGGGTAGTCAATTCACCCCTCCACTTT

V: TRBV5-1
D: .
size: .
J: TRBJ2-5
CDR3: CASSLSALAAEETQYF
DNA: TGCGCCAGCAGCTTAAGTGCTTTGGCGGCGGAAGAGACCCAGTACTTC

V: TRBV9
D: .
size: few
J: TRBJ2-7
CDR3: CASSVGLGGPYEQYF
DNA: TGTGCCAGCAGCGTAGGTCTGGGGGGGCCCTACGAGCAGTACTTC

V: TRBV7-2
D: .
size: .
J: TRBJ1-4
CDR3: CASSLGQKNEKLFF
DNA: TGTGCCAGCAGCTTAGGTCAGAAGAATGAAAAACTGTTTTTT

V: TRBV15
D: .
size: many
J: TRBJ1-3
CDR3: CATSAEPSSGNTIYF
DNA: TGTGCCACCAGCGCTGAGCCGTCCTCTGGAAACACCATATATTTT

V: TRBV6-1
D: TRBD1
size: many
J: TRBJ1-1
CDR3: CASSAQDRSTTEAFF
DNA: TGTGCCAGCAGTGCCCAGGACAGGTCAACCACTGAAGCTTTCTTT

V: TRBV6-1
D: .
size: once
J: TRBJ2-5
CDR3: CASLEGVVETQYF
DNA: TGTGCCTCATTGGAGGGGGTGGTGGAGACCCAGTACTTC

V: TRBV9
D: .
size: few
J: TRBJ2-5
CDR3: CASSVEYGETQYF
DNA: TGTGCCAGCAGCGTTGAGTACGGGGAGACCCAGTACTTC

V: TRBV27
D: .
size: many
J: TRBJ1-4
CDR3: CASSLSPRGRGKLFF
DNA: TGTGCCAGCAGTTTATCCCCCCGTGGACGGGGAAAACTGTTTTTT

V: TRBV11-1
D: .
size: many
J: TRBJ2-1
CDR3: CASSLVQDGEQFF
DNA: TGTGCCAGCAGCTTAGTCCAGGATGGTGAGCAGTTCTTC

V: TRBV28
D: .
size: many
J: TRBJ1-1
CDR3: CASRVTGLRMPEAFF
DNA: TGTGCCAGCAGGGTAACAGGACTGCGGATGCCTGAAGCTTTCTTT

V: TRBV20-1
D: .
size: many
J: TRBJ2-7
CDR3: CSATDGLSYEQYF
DNA: TGCAGTGCTACCGACGGACTCTCCTACGAGCAGTACTTC

V: TRBV7-3
D: TRBD1
size: few
J: TRBJ1-5
CDR3: CASSLTGGFEPQHF
DNA: TGTGCCAGCAGCTTGACAGGGGGGTTTGAGCCCCAGCATTTT

V: TRBV7-3
D: .
size: many
J: TRBJ1-6
CDR3: CASSLNLETNSPLHF
DNA: TGTGCCAGCAGCTTAAATCTGGAGACTAATTCACCCCTCCACTTT

V: TRBV6-2/TRBV6-3
D: .
size: .
J: TRBJ2-3
CDR3: CASSYTGALPTDTQYF
DNA: TGTGCCAGCAGTTATACGGGAGCTTTACCCACAGATACGCAGTATTTT

V: TRBV28
D: TRBD1
size: many
J: TRBJ1-3
CDR3: CASSPQTGGNTIYF
DNA: TGTGCCAGCAGTCCCCAGACAGGGGGAAACACCATATATTTT

V: TRBV27
D: .
size: many
J: TRBJ2-2
CDR3: CASRLQANTGELFF
DNA: TGTGCCAGCAGACTACAGGCGAACACCGGGGAGCTGTTTTTT

V: TRBV4-1
D: TRBD2
size: few
J: TRBJ2-1
CDR3: CASSQGGLAGPYNEQFF
DNA: TGCGCCAGCAGCCAAGGGGGACTAGCGGGTCCCTACAATGAGCAGTTCTTC

V: TRBV4-2
D: .
size: .
J: TRBJ1-5
CDR3: CASSQATGMSNQPQHF
DNA: TGTGCCAGCAGCCAAGCCACAGGGATGAGCAATCAGCCCCAGCATTTT

V: TRBV2
D: .
size: few
J: TRBJ1-2
CDR3: CASSEIGNYGYTF
DNA: TGTGCCAGCAGTGAAATCGGCAACTATGGCTACACCTTC

V: TRBV10-3
D: TRBD1
size: few
J: TRBJ1-6
CDR3: CAISESGQGGSPLHF
DNA: TGTGCCATCAGTGAGTCGGGACAGGGAGGTTCACCCCTCCACTTT

V: TRBV7-9
D: .
size: many
J: TRBJ1-1
CDR3: CASSLAQMNTEAFF
DNA: TGTGCCAGCAGCTTAGCACAGATGAACACTGAAGCTTTCTTT

V: TRBV5-1
D: .
size: many
J: TRBJ1-1
CDR3: CASSLAGDSNTEAFF
DNA: TGCGCCAGCAGCTTGGCTGGAGACTCGAACACTGAAGCTTTCTTT

V: TRBV2
D: .
size: many
J: TRBJ1-1
CDR3: CANPPEGNTEAFF
DNA: TGTGCCAACCCTCCAGAGGGAAACACTGAAGCTTTCTTT

V: TRBV7-2
D: TRBD1
size: few
J: TRBJ1-2
CDR3: CASSLVAGGSNYGYTF
DNA: TGTGCCAGCAGCTTAGTTGCAGGGGGGAGTAACTATGGCTACACCTTC

V: TRBV2
D: TRBD2
size: few
J: TRBJ2-1
CDR3: CASSEATSGGAHEQFF
DNA: TGTGCCAGCAGTGAAGCAACTAGCGGGGGGGCGCATGAGCAGTTCTTC

V: TRBV11-3
D: TRBD2
size: few
J: TRBJ2-1
CDR3: CASSSLEAGGAGLFF
DNA: TGTGCCAGCAGCTCTTTAGAAGCGGGGGGGGCTGGACTATTCTTC

V: TRBV13
D: .
size: few
J: TRBJ2-7
CDR3: CASSHATGINEQYF
DNA: TGTGCCAGCAGCCACGCAACAGGGATAAACGAGCAGTACTTC

V: TRBV5-5
D: .
size: .
J: TRBJ2-3
CDR3: CASSRLTLPSTDTQYF
DNA: TGTGCCAGCAGCCGGCTGACACTCCCCTCCACAGATACGCAGTATTTT

V: TRBV10-3
D: .
size: .
J: TRBJ2-1
CDR3: CAISADRLNEQFF
DNA: TGTGCCATCAGTGCCGACAGGCTGAATGAGCAGTTCTTC

V: TRBV2
D: .
size: .
J: TRBJ1-1
CDR3: CASSLTEGYTEAFF
DNA: TGTGCCAGCAGTTTGACAGAGGGGTACACTGAAGCTTTCTTT

V: TRBV18
D: TRBD1
size: .
J: TRBJ1-1
CDR3: CASSPLEGQGRKAFF
DNA: TGTGCCAGCTCACCACTTGAGGGACAGGGGAGAAAAGCTTTCTTT